One sample yielded the 9 T cell receptor beta chains listed below, sequenced in a study of vaccination and CD4 T cells after COVID-19. Cultured CD4+ T cell DNA was sequenced using the Oncomine TCR Beta short-read assay. MiXCR, applied by TCRdb to the PCR reads, yields one record per CDR3 protein. The sample carries about 20,000 distinct CDR3 sequences, around half recorded once. Treatment: roughly ten-day PBMC culture with coronavirus spike peptide pools or control peptides (ViraFEST assay). Antigens of these TCRs are unknown. Source material: CD4+ T cells from blood, cultured in vitro. These receptors all come from a human donor who had recovered from COVID-19.

CDR3 loop: CASRAHSGSTNTGELFF. CDR3 bases: TGTGCCAGCAGGGCTCATAGCGGGAGTACGAACACCGGGGAGCTGTTTTTT. V is TRBV6-1 and J is TRBJ2-2; 9 bases agree with TRBD2. CDR3 length: 17 amino acids. Germline assignment: CDR1 MNHNS and CDR2 SASEGT. V gave up 6 bases and J gave up 0 bases; unmatched junction bases: 8.

CDR3 loop: CASSPRTTEAFF. The CDR3 DNA reads as TGTGCCAGCTCACCCAGGACTACTGAAGCTTTCTTT. V usage is TRBV18 and J usage is TRBJ1-1; D not resolved. V lost 3 bases, J lost 5 bases, and 7 bases lay in between. This CDR3 comprises 12 residues. CDR1 KGHSH and CDR2 LQKENI come from the germline V gene.

This chain joins TRBV10-3 and TRBJ1-1, with D possibly matching TRBD1 (5 bases). The CDR3 has 13 amino acids. Germline CDR1 and CDR2: ENHRY and SYGVKD. V lost 3 bases and J 7 bases, leaving 12 bases between the germline ends. CDR3: CAISDRDGLEAFF. Here the CDR3 DNA reads TGTGCCATCAGTGACCGGGACGGACTTGAAGCTTTCTTT.

The gene calls are TRBV4-3 and TRBJ1-6; no definite D call. Germline-derived CDR1 and CDR2 are LGHNA and YSLEER. CDR3 length equals 13 residues. V lost 0 bases to trimming and J lost 8 bases, with 5 bases between them. CDR3 region: CASSQDSDSPLHF. Here the CDR3 DNA reads TGCGCCAGCAGCCAAGATAGCGATTCACCCCTCCACTTT.

The J gene is TRBJ2-1, the V gene TRBV5-1; D remains unclear. V dropped 5 bases and J dropped 5 bases, with 8 bases sitting between them. CDR3 length: 12 residues. Germline V gene data show CDR1 as SGHRS and CDR2 as YFSETQ. CDR3 coding DNA: TGCGCCAGCAGTTTTTCGAACAATGAGCAGTTCTTC. Its translation is CASSFSNNEQFF. Full variable domain (remainder filled in from reference TRBV5-1 and TRBJ2-1): KAGVTQTPRYLIKTRGQQVTLSCSPISGHRSVSWYQQTPGQGLQFLFEYFSETQRNKGNFPGRFSGRQFSNSRSEMNVSTLELGDSALYLCASSFSNNEQFFGPGTRLTVL.

The V and J genes are TRBV27 and TRBJ2-7, with TRBD1 identical over 9 bases. The germline gives CDR1 MNHEY, CDR2 SMNVEV (reference sequence). After removal of 6 bases from V and 6 bases from J, the junction contained 9 bases not matched to a gene. The CDR3 covers 14 residues. CDR3 sequence reads: CASSPAGQGSEQYF. In DNA, the CDR3 is TGTGCCAGCAGCCCTGCGGGACAGGGCTCCGAGCAGTACTTC.

This clonotype was found once. The V call is TRBV19, the J call TRBJ1-1, with TRBD1 as a possible D gene (5 bases). The germline V gene encodes CDR1 LNHDA and CDR2 SQIVND (reference sequence). The germline V and J ends were trimmed by 7 bases and 0 bases, with 15 bases remaining between them. The CDR3 runs to 15 residues. CDR3 region: CASTYQGGVNTEAFF. CDR3 nucleotides: TGTGCCAGTACTTACCAGGGCGGGGTGAACACTGAAGCTTTCTTT.

This chain uses TRBV19 with TRBJ2-7; 10 nucleotides agree with TRBD1. Trimming took 5 bases from V and 4 from J; bases not matched to a gene: 5. This CDR3 is 14 amino acids long. Per the germline V gene, CDR1 is LNHDA and CDR2 is SQIVND (reference sequence). CDR3 sequence: CASSRQGALYEQYF. The DNA of the CDR3 is TGTGCCAGTAGTCGACAGGGGGCGTTGTACGAGCAGTACTTC.

The rearrangement links TRBV5-4 to TRBJ1-2; D is ambiguous. The CDR3 spans 13 residues. Trimming pared 6 bases from V and 8 bases from J, leaving 17 bases between. Germline V gene lookup returns CDR1 SGHNT and CDR2 YYREEE (reference sequence). Here the CDR3 DNA reads TGTGCCAGCACCCACCCGAGAAGTTCGGGCTACACCTTC. This encodes CASTHPRSSGYTF.